Following are 9 T cell receptor beta chains from one sample sequenced in a study of CD8 T cells in ankylosing spondylitis. Broader study findings: Seemingly characteristic of ankylosing spondylitis blood was a TCR beta motif consisting of under 10 highly homologous variants.

Antigen specificity for these receptors is unknown. MiXCR was run by TCRdb on the 5' RACE reads, yielding one entry per CDR3 protein. The repertoire holds under 950,000 distinct CDR3 sequences, with 15% to 20% as singletons. Sequencing was carried out using blood, either unsorted or a sorted T cell fraction (not recorded which). These TCRs come from a male donor with ankylosing spondylitis.

This clonotype was counted a few times. This chain links TRBV20-1 with TRBJ2-7; TRBD2 matches at 10 bases. V shed 2 bases and J 2 bases; nucleotides not matched to a gene: 3. The CDR3 is 14 amino acids. Looked up from germline, CDR1 is DFQATT and CDR2 is SNEGSKA (reference sequence). The CDR3 spells CSARPSGGPYEQYF. Here the CDR3 DNA reads TGCAGTGCTAGACCTAGCGGGGGACCCTACGAGCAGTACTTC.

This clonotype has a count of ten or more. The chain carries TRBV12-3 or TRBV12-4 and TRBJ1-1, with 8 bases lining up with TRBD1. V trimming: 5 bases; J trimming: 1 base; junction bases outside the gene matches: 6. There are 15 residues in the CDR3. CDR3 nucleotides: TGTGCCAGCAGTCCCCGGGGACAGGCGAACACTGAAGCTTTCTTT. Its translation: CASSPRGQANTEAFF.

This rearrangement joins TRBV20-1 to TRBJ1-6; a weak D match, TRBD1 (5 bases). This CDR3 has 16 amino acids. Looked up from germline, CDR1 is DFQATT and CDR2 is SNEGSKA (reference sequence). The V end was cut by 0 bases, the J end by 9 bases, with 18 bases between. CDR3 region: CSARDQKGASLSPLHF. The CDR3, as DNA: TGCAGTGCTAGAGATCAGAAAGGGGCATCCCTTTCACCCCTCCACTTT.

This clonotype was seen only a few times. V is TRBV5-6 and J is TRBJ2-5, with D possibly TRBD1 on 6 matching bases. Germline CDR1 SGHDT, CDR2 YYEEEE. The CDR3 length is 21 residues. V was trimmed by 2 bases and J by 2 bases, leaving 31 bases between them. In nucleotides, the CDR3 is TGTGCCAGCAGCTTTGCGTACCCAGGGGTGGACAACTATTGGGGACAAGAGACCCAGTACTTC. It is translated as CASSFAYPGVDNYWGQETQYF.

V is TRBV28 and J is TRBJ2-7, with 7 bases that match TRBD2. Per germline, CDR1 MDHEN and CDR2 SYDVKM. The J segment lost 4 bases and the V segment lost 3 bases, leaving 18 bases of the junction unmatched. The CDR3 totals 18 residues. CDR3 coding DNA: TGTGCCAGCAGTTTTTTCACCAGCGGGAAAAGAAACCCTTACGAGCAGTACTTC. It codes for CASSFFTSGKRNPYEQYF.

There are a few counts of this clonotype. This rearrangement joins TRBV4-1 to TRBJ1-1; D is perhaps TRBD1 (6 bases). CDR1 is MGHRA and CDR2 is YSYEKL in the germline V gene. This CDR3 spans 17 amino acids. Trimming stripped 1 base from V and 0 bases from J, with 15 bases between. The CDR3, as DNA: TGCGCCAGCAGCCAAGGGTCGGGGGGCGGGATGAACACTGAAGCTTTCTTT. It is translated as CASSQGSGGGMNTEAFF.

This clonotype has a handful of counts. The chain joins TRBV6-1 to TRBJ2-3, with 7 positions matching TRBD2. The CDR3 contains 15 residues. Germline V gene sequence: CDR1 MNHNS, CDR2 SASEGT. Trimming cost V 1 base and J 1 base; bases outside gene matches: 2. CDR3 nucleotide sequence: TGTGCCAGCAGTGAAGTGGCGGGAGGCACAGATACGCAGTATTTT. This codes for CASSEVAGGTDTQYF.

The chain uses TRBV5-6 and TRBJ2-7, with D perhaps TRBD1 or TRBD2 (5 bases each). Trimming left V 3 bases short and J 2 bases short, with 12 bases between. This CDR3 region has 14 residues. Looked up from germline, CDR1 is SGHDT and CDR2 is YYEEEE. The CDR3 DNA is TGTGCCAGCAGCTCCACCCTGGGGGCCTACGAGCAGTACTTC. It specifies CASSSTLGAYEQYF.

This clonotype was detected only a few times. The chain employs TRBV7-8 and TRBJ2-7; 8 nucleotides match TRBD2. The junction had 9 bases not matched to a gene; V was cut back by 5 bases and J by 3 bases. Germline V gene sequence: CDR1 SGHVS, CDR2 FQNEAQ. The CDR3 is 15 amino acids. CDR3 nucleotide sequence: TGTGCCAGCAGCCCCGTGGGACTAGAAAGCTACGAGCAGTACTTC. Translating it yields CASSPVGLESYEQYF.